This is a list of T cell receptor beta chains from one sample in a study of shared clonotypes between healthy human individuals. The assay was immunoSEQ multiplex PCR, and TCRdb's table has in-frame clones only and misses some. The sample records about 2.3 million clones, around 92% being singletons. Sample: naive CD4+ T cells from PBMCs. The receptors come from a man younger than 30 in good health. Some clones in this sample may be carry-over from other donors' samples. The CDR3 runs from the conserved cysteine through the conserved F or W. The D gene is left open where the match is weak. The size of a clone is reported for some rows only, either as once, few or many, or as a class for expanded clones.

V: TRBV5-1
length: 14
size: .
D: .
J: TRBJ1-2
CDR3: CASSPALANYGYTF
DNA: TGCGCCAGCAGCCCCGCATTAGCTAACTATGGCTACACCTTC

V: TRBV7-2
length: 15
size: once
D: .
J: TRBJ2-1
CDR3: CASSPHTRLGAEQFF
DNA: TGTGCCAGCAGCCCACACACTAGACTCGGAGCGGAGCAGTTCTTC

V: TRBV9
length: 13
size: .
D: .
J: TRBJ2-3
CDR3: CASSVASTDTQYF
DNA: TGTGCCAGCAGCGTCGCTAGCACAGATACGCAGTATTTT

V: TRBV11-2
length: 11
size: .
D: .
J: TRBJ2-5
CDR3: CASSLAETQYF
DNA: TGTGCCAGCAGCTTAGCAGAGACCCAGTACTTC

V: TRBV29-1
length: 13
size: .
D: .
J: TRBJ2-1
CDR3: CSVDFVGGDEQFF
DNA: TGCAGCGTTGACTTCGTGGGAGGCGATGAGCAGTTCTTC

V: TRBV29-1
length: 15
size: .
D: .
J: TRBJ2-6
CDR3: CSVEGRGSGANVLTF
DNA: TGCAGCGTTGAAGGACGAGGCAGTGGGGCCAACGTCCTGACTTTC

V: TRBV28
length: 14
size: .
D: .
J: TRBJ2-3
CDR3: CASSPLDRSDTQYF
DNA: TGTGCCAGCAGTCCACTGGACAGATCAGATACGCAGTATTTT

V: TRBV9
length: 18
size: .
D: TRBD1
J: TRBJ2-4
CDR3: CASSRDRGPVLAKNIQYF
DNA: TGTGCCAGCAGCCGTGACAGGGGGCCGGTGCTAGCCAAAAACATTCAGTACTTC

V: TRBV7-2
length: 13
size: .
D: .
J: TRBJ2-3
CDR3: CASSSDFPDTQYF
DNA: TGTGCCAGCAGCTCGGACTTTCCAGATACGCAGTATTTT

V: TRBV7-8
length: 15
size: .
D: .
J: TRBJ2-7
CDR3: CASSLGWTKLNEQYF
DNA: TGTGCCAGCAGCTTAGGTTGGACAAAATTAAACGAGCAGTACTTC

V: TRBV6-6
length: 16
size: once
D: .
J: TRBJ2-1
CDR3: CASSYRQQTFANEQFF
DNA: TGTGCCAGCAGTTACCGGCAACAGACCTTCGCGAATGAGCAGTTCTTC

V: TRBV28
length: 17
size: .
D: TRBD1
J: TRBJ2-7
CDR3: CASSSLGQGMSSSEQYF
DNA: TGTGCCAGCAGCTCCCTCGGACAGGGGATGAGCTCGAGCGAGCAGTACTTC

V: TRBV7-9
length: 17
size: .
D: TRBD2
J: TRBJ2-5
CDR3: CASSYRRAGLVGETQYF
DNA: TGTGCCAGCAGCTACCGCCGCGCGGGACTAGTGGGAGAGACCCAGTACTTC

V: TRBV19
length: 15
size: few
D: TRBD1
J: TRBJ1-1
CDR3: CASSIQGAMNTEAFF
DNA: TGTGCCAGTAGTATACAGGGGGCTATGAACACTGAAGCTTTCTTT

V: TRBV7-3
length: 13
size: .
D: .
J: TRBJ2-1
CDR3: CASSLARNNEQFF
DNA: TGTGCCAGCAGCTTAGCCCGCAACAATGAGCAGTTCTTC

V: TRBV5-1
length: 16
size: .
D: .
J: TRBJ1-4
CDR3: CASSPIPQGINEKLFF
DNA: TGCGCCAGCAGCCCTATACCACAGGGAATTAATGAAAAACTGTTTTTT

V: TRBV5-4
length: 16
size: .
D: TRBD2
J: TRBJ2-1
CDR3: CASSLAKREGYNEQFF
DNA: TGTGCCAGCAGCTTGGCCAAGCGGGAGGGATACAATGAGCAGTTCTTC

V: TRBV10-3
length: 19
size: .
D: TRBD1
J: TRBJ1-4
CDR3: CAISDIVNRGRGPNEKLFF
DNA: TGTGCCATCAGTGATATTGTTAACAGGGGGCGAGGGCCTAATGAAAAACTGTTTTTT

V: TRBV25-1
length: 16
size: once
D: .
J: TRBJ2-7
CDR3: CASSAQGTHRMYEQYF
DNA: TGTGCCAGCAGTGCCCAAGGGACACACAGGATGTATGAGCAGTACTTC

V: TRBV5-1
length: 15
size: .
D: TRBD2
J: TRBJ2-7
CDR3: CASSLRTSGASEQYF
DNA: TGCGCCAGCAGCCTGCGGACTAGCGGAGCCTCGGAGCAGTACTTC

V: TRBV10-1
length: 17
size: .
D: .
J: TRBJ2-1
CDR3: CASSRDTYPGSYNEQFF
DNA: TGCGCCAGCAGCCGGGACACTTACCCTGGCTCCTACAATGAGCAGTTCTTC

V: TRBV6-1
length: 12
size: .
D: .
J: TRBJ1-1
CDR3: CASSRGSTEAFF
DNA: TGTGCCAGCAGCCGAGGGTCCACTGAAGCTTTCTTT

V: TRBV28
length: 13
size: .
D: .
J: TRBJ2-7
CDR3: CASSIGRGYEQYF
DNA: TGTGCCAGCAGCATAGGGCGGGGCTACGAGCAGTACTTC

V: TRBV7-2
length: 11
size: once
D: .
J: TRBJ2-1
CDR3: CASSREGEQFF
DNA: TGTGCCAGCAGTCGAGAGGGCGAGCAGTTCTTC

V: TRBV4-1
length: 17
size: .
D: TRBD2
J: TRBJ2-2
CDR3: CASSQAVAGVNPGELFF
DNA: TGCGCCAGCAGCCAAGCCGTGGCGGGAGTAAATCCCGGGGAGCTGTTTTTT

V: TRBV5-4
length: 18
size: .
D: TRBD1
J: TRBJ1-1
CDR3: CASSRVTTGDPRDTEAFF
DNA: TGTGCCAGCAGCCGCGTAACAACAGGGGACCCCAGGGACACTGAAGCTTTCTTT

V: TRBV29-1
length: 12
size: .
D: TRBD1
J: TRBJ2-3
CDR3: CSAGQGTDTQYF
DNA: TGCAGCGCCGGACAGGGCACAGATACGCAGTATTTT

V: TRBV5-1
length: 16
size: .
D: .
J: TRBJ2-3
CDR3: CASSLVGTPQPDTQYF
DNA: TGCGCCAGCAGCTTGGTCGGGACCCCCCAGCCCGATACGCAGTATTTT

V: TRBV18
length: 15
size: .
D: .
J: TRBJ2-3
CDR3: CASSPLGGSADTQYF
DNA: TGTGCCAGCTCACCACTTGGGGGGTCCGCAGATACGCAGTATTTT